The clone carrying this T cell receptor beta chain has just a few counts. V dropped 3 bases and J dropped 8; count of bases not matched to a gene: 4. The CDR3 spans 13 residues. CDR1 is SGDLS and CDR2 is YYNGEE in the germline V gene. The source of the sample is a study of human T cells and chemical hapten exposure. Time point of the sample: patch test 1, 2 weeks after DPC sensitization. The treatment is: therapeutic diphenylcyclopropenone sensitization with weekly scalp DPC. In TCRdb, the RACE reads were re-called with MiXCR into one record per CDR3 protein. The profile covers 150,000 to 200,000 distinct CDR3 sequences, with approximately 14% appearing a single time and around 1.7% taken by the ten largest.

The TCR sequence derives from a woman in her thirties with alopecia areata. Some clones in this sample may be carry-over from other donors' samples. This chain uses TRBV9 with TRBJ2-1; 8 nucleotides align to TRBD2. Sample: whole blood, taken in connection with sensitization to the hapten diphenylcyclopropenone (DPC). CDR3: CASSAGLGDEQFF. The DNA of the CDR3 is TGTGCCAGCAGCGCGGGACTAGGGGATGAGCAGTTCTTC.